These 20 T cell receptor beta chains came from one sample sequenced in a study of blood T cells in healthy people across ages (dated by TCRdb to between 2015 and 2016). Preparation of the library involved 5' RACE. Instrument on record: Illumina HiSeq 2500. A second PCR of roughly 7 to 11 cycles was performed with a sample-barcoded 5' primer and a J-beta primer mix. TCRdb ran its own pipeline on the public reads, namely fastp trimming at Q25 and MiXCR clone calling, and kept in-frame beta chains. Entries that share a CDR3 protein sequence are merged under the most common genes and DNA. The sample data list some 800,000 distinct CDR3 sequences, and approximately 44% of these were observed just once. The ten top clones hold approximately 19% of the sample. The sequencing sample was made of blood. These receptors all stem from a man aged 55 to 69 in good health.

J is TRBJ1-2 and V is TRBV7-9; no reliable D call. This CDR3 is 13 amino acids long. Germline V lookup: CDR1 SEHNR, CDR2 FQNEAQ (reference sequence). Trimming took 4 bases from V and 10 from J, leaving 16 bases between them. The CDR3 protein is CASSYGGWDDYTF. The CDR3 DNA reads TGTGCCAGCAGCTACGGAGGATGGGATGACTACACCTTC.

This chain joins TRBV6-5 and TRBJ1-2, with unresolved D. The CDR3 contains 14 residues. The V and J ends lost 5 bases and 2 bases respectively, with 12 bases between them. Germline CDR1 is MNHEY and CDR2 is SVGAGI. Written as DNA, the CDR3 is TGTGCCAGCAGTCTAACAAGACGCAACTATGGCTACACCTTC. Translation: CASSLTRRNYGYTF.

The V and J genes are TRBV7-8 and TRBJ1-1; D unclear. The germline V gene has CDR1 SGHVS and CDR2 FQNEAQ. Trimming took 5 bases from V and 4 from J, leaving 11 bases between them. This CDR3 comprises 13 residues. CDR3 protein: CASSPRSSTEAFF. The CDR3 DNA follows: TGTGCCAGCAGCCCCCGGAGTAGCACTGAAGCTTTCTTT.

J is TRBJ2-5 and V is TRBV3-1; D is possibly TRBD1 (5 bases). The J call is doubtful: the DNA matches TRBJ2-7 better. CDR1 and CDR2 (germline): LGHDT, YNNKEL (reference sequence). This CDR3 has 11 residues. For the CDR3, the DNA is TGTGCCACCGCAAGGGGTTACGAGCAGTACTTC. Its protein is CATARGYEQYF.

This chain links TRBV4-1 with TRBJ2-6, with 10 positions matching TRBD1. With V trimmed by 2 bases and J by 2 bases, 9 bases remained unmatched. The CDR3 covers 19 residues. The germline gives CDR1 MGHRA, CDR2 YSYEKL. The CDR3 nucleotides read TGCGCCAGCAGCCAACTGGGACAGGGGATCTCGACTGGGGCCAACGTCCTGACTTTC. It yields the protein CASSQLGQGISTGANVLTF.

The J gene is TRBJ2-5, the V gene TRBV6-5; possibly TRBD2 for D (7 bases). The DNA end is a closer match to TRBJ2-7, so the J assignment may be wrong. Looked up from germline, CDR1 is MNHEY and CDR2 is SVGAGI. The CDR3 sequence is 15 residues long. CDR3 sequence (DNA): TGTGCCAGCAGACGTGAGGGGGGGCTCGCGAACGAGCAGTACTTC. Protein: CASRREGGLANEQYF.

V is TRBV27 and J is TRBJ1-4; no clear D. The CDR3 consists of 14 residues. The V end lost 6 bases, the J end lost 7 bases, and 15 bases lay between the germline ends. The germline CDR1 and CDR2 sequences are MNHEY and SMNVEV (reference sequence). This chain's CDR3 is CASSKMGLGEKLFF. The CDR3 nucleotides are TGTGCCAGCAGCAAAATGGGCTTGGGTGAAAAACTGTTTTTT.

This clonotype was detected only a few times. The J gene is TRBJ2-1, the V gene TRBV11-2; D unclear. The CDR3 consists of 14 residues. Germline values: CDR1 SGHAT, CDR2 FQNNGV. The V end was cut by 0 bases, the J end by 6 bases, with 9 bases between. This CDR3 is CASSLDTPGNEQFF. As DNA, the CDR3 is TGTGCCAGCAGCTTAGATACCCCAGGCAATGAGCAGTTCTTC. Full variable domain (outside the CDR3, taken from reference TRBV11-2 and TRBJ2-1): EAGVAQSPRYKIIEKRQSVAFWCNPISGHATLYWYQQILGQGPKLLIQFQNNGVVDDSQLPKDRFSAERLKGVDSTLKIQPAKLEDSAVYLCASSLDTPGNEQFFGPGTRLTVL.

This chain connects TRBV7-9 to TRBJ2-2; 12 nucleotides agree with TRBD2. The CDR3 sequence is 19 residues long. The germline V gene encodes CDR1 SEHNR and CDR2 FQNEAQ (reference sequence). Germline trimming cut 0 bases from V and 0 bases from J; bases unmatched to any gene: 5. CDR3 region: CASSLAALAGGPNTGELFF. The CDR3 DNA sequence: TGTGCCAGCAGCTTAGCTGCACTAGCGGGGGGACCGAACACCGGGGAGCTGTTTTTT.

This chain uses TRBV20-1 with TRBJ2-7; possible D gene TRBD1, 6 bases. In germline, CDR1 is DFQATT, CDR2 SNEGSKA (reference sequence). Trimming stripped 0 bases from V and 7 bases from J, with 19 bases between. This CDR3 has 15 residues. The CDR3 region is CSARDPGHLYNEQYF. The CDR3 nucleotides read TGCAGTGCTAGAGATCCGGGACACCTATACAATGAGCAGTACTTC.

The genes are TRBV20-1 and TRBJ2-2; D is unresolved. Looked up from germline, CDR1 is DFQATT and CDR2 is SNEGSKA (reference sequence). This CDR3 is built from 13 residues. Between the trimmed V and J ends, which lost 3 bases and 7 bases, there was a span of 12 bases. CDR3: CSARALADGELFF. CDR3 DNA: TGCAGTGCTAGGGCACTGGCGGACGGGGAGCTGTTTTTT.

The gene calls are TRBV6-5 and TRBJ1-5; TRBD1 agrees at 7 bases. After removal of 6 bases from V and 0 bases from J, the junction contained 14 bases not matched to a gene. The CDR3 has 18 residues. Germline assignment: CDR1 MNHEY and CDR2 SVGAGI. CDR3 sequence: CASSSRAGTAFSNQPQHF. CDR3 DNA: TGTGCCAGCAGCTCTCGTGCCGGGACAGCCTTTAGCAATCAGCCCCAGCATTTT.

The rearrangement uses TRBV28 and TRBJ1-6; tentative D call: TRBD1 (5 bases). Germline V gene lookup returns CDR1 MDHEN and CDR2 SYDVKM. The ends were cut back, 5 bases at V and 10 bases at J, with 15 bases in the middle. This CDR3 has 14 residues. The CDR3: CASSLAFGDSPLHF. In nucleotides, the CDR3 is TGTGCCAGCAGTCTCGCGTTCGGGGACTCACCCCTCCACTTT.

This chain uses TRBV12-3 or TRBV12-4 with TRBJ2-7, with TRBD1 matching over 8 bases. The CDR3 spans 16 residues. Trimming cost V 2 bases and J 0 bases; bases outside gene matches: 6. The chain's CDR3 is CASSLRRTGSSYEQYF. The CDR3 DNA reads TGTGCCAGCAGTTTAAGGAGGACAGGGAGCTCCTACGAGCAGTACTTC.

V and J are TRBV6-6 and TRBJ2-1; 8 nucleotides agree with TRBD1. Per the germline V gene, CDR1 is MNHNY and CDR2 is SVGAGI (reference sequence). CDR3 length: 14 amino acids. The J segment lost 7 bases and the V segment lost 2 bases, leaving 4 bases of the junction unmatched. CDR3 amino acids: CASSYIRGQNEQFF. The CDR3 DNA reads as TGTGCCAGCAGTTACATCAGGGGGCAAAATGAGCAGTTCTTC.

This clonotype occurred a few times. CDR3 in amino acids: CASSVGGFGITNYGYTF. The CDR3 region has the DNA TGTGCCAGCAGCGTAGGGGGATTTGGGATAACTAACTATGGCTACACCTTC. The chain couples TRBV9 to TRBJ1-2; D remains unclear. This CDR3 comprises 17 residues. Germline assignment: CDR1 SGDLS and CDR2 YYNGEE. V dropped 0 bases and J dropped 0 bases, with 15 bases sitting between them.

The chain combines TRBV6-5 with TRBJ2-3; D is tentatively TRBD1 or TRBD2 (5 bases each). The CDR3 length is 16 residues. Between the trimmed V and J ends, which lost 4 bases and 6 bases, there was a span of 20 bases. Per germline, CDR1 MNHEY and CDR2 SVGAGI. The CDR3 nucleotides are TGTGCCAGCAGTTCATCCGGGGCTAGCCGTATGGATACGCAGTATTTT. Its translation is CASSSSGASRMDTQYF.

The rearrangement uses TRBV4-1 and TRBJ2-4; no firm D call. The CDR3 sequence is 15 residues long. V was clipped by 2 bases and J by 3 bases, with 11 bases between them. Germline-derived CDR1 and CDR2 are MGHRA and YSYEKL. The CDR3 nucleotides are TGCGCCAGCAGCCAACAGGTGGTTGGCAAAAACATTCAGTACTTC. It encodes CASSQQVVGKNIQYF.

CDR3 in DNA: TGTGCCAGCAGCTTAGCAGGGGCCCCGAATGAAAAACTGTTTTTT. This sequence encodes CASSLAGAPNEKLFF. The chain carries TRBV7-9 and TRBJ1-4; D perhaps matches TRBD1 (5 bases). The CDR3 contains 15 residues. V lost 0 bases to trimming and J lost 5 bases, with 10 bases between them. The germline CDR1 and CDR2 sequences are SEHNR and FQNEAQ (reference sequence).

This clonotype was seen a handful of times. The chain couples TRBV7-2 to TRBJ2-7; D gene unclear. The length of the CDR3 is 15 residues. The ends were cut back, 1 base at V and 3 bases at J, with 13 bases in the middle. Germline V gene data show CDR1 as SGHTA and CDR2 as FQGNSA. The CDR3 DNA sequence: TGTGCCAGCAGCTTAGACCCCACCGGCCGCTACGAGCAGTACTTC. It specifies CASSLDPTGRYEQYF.